This TCR beta chain was observed in a study of Ad26.COV2.S vaccination and SARS-CoV-2 variants. Study-level information: It was the COV1001 Ad26.COV2.S trial arm that included the donor. Each vaccinee took Ad26.COV2.S intramuscularly, once or twice 56 days apart.

The CDR3 loop spans 13 amino acids. Germline CDR1 is SGHRS and CDR2 is YFSETQ. V gave up 1 base and J gave up 4 bases, with 8 bases separating them. Notes on this clone: Its antigen remains unidentified.

Study outcomes and limitations: Reported findings describe substantial breadth in spike-specific CD8+ and CD4+ T cell responses following vaccination.

The treatment here: approximately 18 received Ad26.COV2.S at low or high dose, single or two shots; about 5 received placebo; per-sample allocation not given. Each sample was drawn 63 days after the first injection (of vaccine or placebo). The table came from immunoSEQ multiplex PCR; TCRdb's copy has only in-frame clones and leaves some out. Among about 460,000 clones listed, about 88% were seen once. The sequencing here drew on peripheral blood, taken in a trial of Ad26.COV2.S vaccine versus placebo. The clonotype comes from a person aged 18 to 65 who received the Ad26.COV2.S COVID-19 vaccine or a placebo. The J gene is TRBJ1-1, the V gene TRBV5-1; D call uncertain. CDR3 in amino acids: CASSLWSTTEAFF. The DNA of the CDR3 is TGCGCCAGCAGCTTGTGGTCCACCACTGAAGCTTTCTTT.